The sequence of this T cell receptor beta chain was determined in a study of T cell clones after liver transplantation. The overall study: TCRbeta sequencing after a pre-transplant mixed lymphocyte reaction identified graft-donor-reactive clones, later tracked in post-transplant blood. At least one year of complete immunosuppression withdrawal without enzymes over twice normal defined tolerance. Timepoints were pre-transplant, pre-withdrawal, and after withdrawal was completed or failed. Study-wide points: In two subjects, few donor cells limited the measurable donor-reactive repertoire.

TCRdb's table, derived via immunoSEQ multiplex PCR, lists solely in-frame clones and lacks some. The profile shows about 17,000 clones, 80% of them singletons. For this clone: Its target is not known.

This CDR3 is built from 13 residues. Trimming removed 4 bases at V and 4 bases at J, with 12 bases between. Germline V gives CDR1 SGHNT, CDR2 YYREEE (reference sequence). This specimen was CD8+ T cells from blood, taken around 50 months after liver transplant. The chain joins TRBV5-4 to TRBJ2-7; D is unclear. This clonotype was sampled from a human patient who received a liver transplant. Some T cells may possibly be graft donor cells. The CDR3 is CASSLRTDYEQYF. DNA for the CDR3: TGTGCCAGCAGCCTCAGGACCGATTACGAGCAGTACTTC.